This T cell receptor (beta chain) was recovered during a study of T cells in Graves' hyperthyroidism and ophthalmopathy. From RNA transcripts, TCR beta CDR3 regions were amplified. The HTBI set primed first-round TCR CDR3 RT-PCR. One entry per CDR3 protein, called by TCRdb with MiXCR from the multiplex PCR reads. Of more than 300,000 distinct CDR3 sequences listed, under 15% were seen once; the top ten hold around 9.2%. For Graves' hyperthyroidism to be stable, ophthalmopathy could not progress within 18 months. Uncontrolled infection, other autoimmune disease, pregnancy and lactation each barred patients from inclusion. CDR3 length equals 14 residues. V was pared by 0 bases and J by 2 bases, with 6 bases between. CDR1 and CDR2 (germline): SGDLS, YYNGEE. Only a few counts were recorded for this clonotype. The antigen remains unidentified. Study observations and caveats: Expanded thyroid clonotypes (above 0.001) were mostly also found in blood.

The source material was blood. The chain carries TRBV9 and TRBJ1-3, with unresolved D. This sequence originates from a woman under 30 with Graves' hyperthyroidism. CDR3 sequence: CASSVAMTGNTIYF. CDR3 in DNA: TGTGCCAGCAGCGTAGCTATGACTGGAAACACCATATATTTT.